This TCR beta chain was captured by sequencing in a study of blood T cell repertoires in COVID-19. This CDR3 is built from 14 residues. V was pared by 5 bases and J by 5 bases, with 8 bases of the junction left unmatched. The germline gives CDR1 SEHNR, CDR2 FQNEAQ (reference sequence). The method was immunoSEQ multiplex PCR; TCRdb's version includes in-frame clones alone and lacks a portion of them. The table lists some 250,000 clones, roughly nine tenths of them singletons. The chain is built from TRBV7-9 and TRBJ2-5; TRBD1 agrees at 7 bases. This TCR derives from a woman aged 30 to 39 with COVID-19, enrolled during active disease. The sample taken for sequencing was peripheral blood. CDR3 DNA: TGTGCCAGCAGCACGGTGACAGGGCTGGAGACCCAGTACTTC. It translates to CASSTVTGLETQYF.